These 21 T cell receptor beta chains were all obtained from the same sample, sequenced in a study of CD4 T cells in relation to SARS-CoV-2 and coronaviruses. For these TCRs, the target antigens are not known. Libraries were prepared by immunoSEQ multiplex PCR; TCRdb keeps only in-frame clonotypes and omits some of them. The repertoire holds about 41,000 clones, with more than 70% as singletons. Sequenced input: naive CD4+ T cells from PBMCs, cultured in vitro. Subset in this sample: naive CD4+ T cells isolated by negative enrichment. These receptors were obtained from an adult with COVID-19.

The rearrangement uses TRBV4-2 and TRBJ2-1; a weak D match, TRBD1 (6 bases). CDR1 is LGHNA and CDR2 is YNFKEQ in the germline V gene. The CDR3 is made up of 16 amino acids. V lost 0 bases and J lost 8, with 17 bases in between. This CDR3 reads CASSQDTTGNEDEQFF. The DNA for the CDR3 is TGTGCCAGCAGCCAAGATACCACAGGGAATGAAGATGAGCAGTTCTTC.

The V gene is TRBV7-3, the J gene TRBJ2-7, with D tentatively TRBD1 or TRBD2 (5 bases each). V lost 5 bases and J lost 3, with 14 bases in between. Germline CDR1 SGHTA, CDR2 FQGTGA. This CDR3 is built from 14 residues. CDR3 sequence: CASSLSGTDYEQYF. CDR3 coding DNA: TGTGCCAGCAGCCTATCCGGGACCGACTACGAGCAGTACTTC.

The chain links TRBV7-9 to TRBJ1-3, with 7 bases that match TRBD1. V dropped 5 bases and J dropped 7; count of bases not matched to a gene: 14. Germline assignment: CDR1 SEHNR and CDR2 FQNEAQ (reference sequence). The CDR3 loop spans 16 amino acids. The CDR3 coding sequence is TGTGCCAGCAGCACTTACAGGGGCGGTTTACGGAACACCATATATTTT. Encoded protein: CASSTYRGGLRNTIYF.

This clone showed up just once. CDR3 coding DNA: TGTGCCAGCAGCTATGGGCTTAGGGAATCCGGTCAGCCCCAGCATTTT. Protein product: CASSYGLRESGQPQHF. The V call is TRBV6-2 or TRBV6-3, the J call TRBJ1-5, with D unclear. The germline gives CDR1 MNHEY, CDR2 SVGEGT. The CDR3 has 16 residues. Trimming stripped 6 bases from V and 6 bases from J, with 21 bases between.

V usage is TRBV6-2 or TRBV6-3 and J usage is TRBJ1-4; no clear D gene. The length of the CDR3 is 18 residues. Per the germline V gene, CDR1 is MNHEY and CDR2 is SVGEGT. The germline V and J ends were trimmed by 1 base and 4 bases, with 19 bases remaining between them. The CDR3 reads CASSYLPPWTALNEKLFF. The CDR3 nucleotides are TGTGCCAGCAGTTACTTACCACCCTGGACGGCTCTTAATGAAAAACTGTTTTTT.

The chain is built from TRBV6-5 and TRBJ2-1; 8 positions agree with TRBD1. Trimming at V came to 0 bases and at J to 12 bases, leaving 13 bases not matched to a gene. CDR1 MNHEY and CDR2 SVGAGI come from the germline V gene. CDR3 length: 16 amino acids. CDR3 sequence (DNA): TGTGCCAGCAGTTACTCCAGGACAGGGACCGTCGGGCCGCAGTTCTTC. It encodes CASSYSRTGTVGPQFF.

This clone was observed a few times. This rearrangement joins TRBV3-1 (or the pseudogene TRBV3-2) to TRBJ2-1, with TRBD2 as a possible D gene (5 bases). Germline CDR1 reads LGHDT; CDR2 reads YNNKEL (reference sequence). There are 12 residues in the CDR3. V was shortened by 3 bases and J by 8 bases, with 8 bases between the two germline ends. Here the CDR3 reads CASSHVRDEQFF. The CDR3 DNA reads as TGTGCCAGCAGCCACGTGAGGGATGAGCAGTTCTTC.

The V and J genes are TRBV6-6 and TRBJ2-7; 9 positions agree with TRBD1. The CDR3 totals 14 residues. V lost 3 bases to trimming and J lost 5 bases; unmatched junction nucleotides: 5. Germline V CDR1 and CDR2: MNHNY, SVGAGI (reference sequence). CDR3: CASSYSGQGHEQYF. DNA of the CDR3: TGTGCCAGCAGTTATTCGGGACAGGGCCACGAGCAGTACTTC.

This CDR3 is CASSSRTGGSRRYEQYF. DNA of the CDR3: TGTGCCAGCAGCTCCCGCACGGGAGGATCCCGTCGGTACGAGCAGTACTTC. The chain has TRBV7-2 and TRBJ2-7, with TRBD2 identical over 7 bases. Germline CDR1 is SGHTA and CDR2 is FQGNSA. V lost 4 bases to trimming and J lost 4 bases; unmatched junction nucleotides: 16. CDR3 size: 17 residues.

The CDR3 region has the DNA TGTGCCAGCTCCCCCGTCTCTACAGGGAGGGATGGCTACACCTTC. Translation: CASSPVSTGRDGYTF. The chain couples TRBV18 to TRBJ1-2, with a weak D call TRBD1 (6 bases). The CDR3 extends over 15 amino acids. Trimming stripped 6 bases from V and 6 bases from J, with 20 bases between. Germline V gene sequence: CDR1 KGHSH, CDR2 LQKENI.

The V call is TRBV7-2, the J call TRBJ2-2; D not certain. Germline values: CDR1 SGHTA, CDR2 FQGNSA. The V gene lost 2 bases and the J gene lost 1 base, with 11 bases spanning the gap. The CDR3 is 16 amino acids. CDR3 nucleotides: TGTGCCAGCAGCTTATTTTCAGACCTGAACACCGGGGAGCTGTTTTTT. Residues: CASSLFSDLNTGELFF.

The chain recombines TRBV28 with TRBJ2-2; 16 bases are shared with TRBD2. In germline, CDR1 is MDHEN, CDR2 SYDVKM. The CDR3 runs to 18 residues. J lost 3 bases, V lost 7 bases, and 8 bases had no gene match. The CDR3 is CASTGGTSGRGDTGELFF. CDR3 nucleotide sequence: TGTGCCAGCACTGGGGGGACTAGCGGGAGGGGGGACACCGGGGAGCTGTTTTTT.

This chain joins TRBV6-1 and TRBJ2-3, with TRBD2 matching over 7 bases. Looked up from germline, CDR1 is MNHNS and CDR2 is SASEGT. J was trimmed by 1 base and V by 1 base; bases with no gene match: 5. The CDR3 is made up of 16 amino acids. The CDR3 loop reads CASSEGGGLGTDTQYF. In nucleotides, the CDR3 is TGTGCCAGCAGTGAAGGGGGAGGGCTAGGCACAGATACGCAGTATTTT.

The genes are TRBV5-1 and TRBJ2-7, with TRBD2 matching 12 bases. The J segment lost 5 bases and the V segment lost 4 bases, leaving 7 bases of the junction unmatched. Germline-derived CDR1 and CDR2 are SGHRS and YFSETQ. The CDR3 is 15 amino acids. Here the CDR3 reads CASSPLAGGPNEQYF. For the CDR3, the DNA is TGCGCCAGCAGCCCTCTAGCGGGAGGGCCCAACGAGCAGTACTTC.

V usage is TRBV10-2 and J usage is TRBJ2-5; 7 bases agree with TRBD1. Germline V gene data show CDR1 as WSHSY and CDR2 as SAAADI. The CDR3 is made up of 13 amino acids. The V gene end was trimmed by 7 bases and the J gene end by 1 base; junction bases not matched to a gene: 3. In DNA form, the CDR3 reads TGCGCCAGCATGAGGGACAGCCAAGAGACCCAGTACTTC. Its protein is CASMRDSQETQYF.

V is TRBV30 and J is TRBJ2-3; possibly TRBD2 for D (6 bases). The V end lost 3 bases, the J end lost 1 base, and 11 bases lay between the germline ends. The CDR3 runs 14 residues. The germline gives CDR1 GTSNPN, CDR2 SVGIG (reference sequence). The CDR3 loop is CAWRAASGTDTQYF. In DNA, the CDR3 is TGTGCCTGGAGAGCGGCTAGCGGCACAGATACGCAGTATTTT.

The chain joins TRBV2 to TRBJ2-3, with 9 bases aligning to TRBD2. The CDR3 totals 15 residues. Germline V gene data show CDR1 as SNHLY and CDR2 as FYNNEI. Losses at the gene ends were 4 bases for V and 1 base for J; bases not matched to a gene: 3. CDR3 nucleotide sequence: TGTGCCAGCAGTGGGTCTAGCGGGGGCACAGATACGCAGTATTTT. Its protein product is CASSGSSGGTDTQYF. Using reference TRBV2 and TRBJ2-3 for the parts outside the CDR3, the full variable domain is EPEVTQTPSHQVTQMGQEVILRCVPISNHLYFYWYRQILGQKVEFLVSFYNNEISEKSEIFDDQFSVERPDGSNFTLKIRSTKLEDSAMYFCASSGSSGGTDTQYFGPGTRLTVL.

The CDR3, as DNA: TGTGCCAGCAGCGGACAGGAGGAACAGCCCCAGCATTTT. Protein: CASSGQEEQPQHF. V is TRBV2 and J is TRBJ1-5; 7 bases map to TRBD1. V was pared by 6 bases and J by 7 bases, with 6 bases of the junction left unmatched. The germline V gene encodes CDR1 SNHLY and CDR2 FYNNEI. This CDR3 spans 13 amino acids.

This chain joins TRBV6-5 and TRBJ2-2; D is perhaps TRBD1 (6 bases). The CDR3 is 15 residues long. Trimming cost V 1 base and J 1 base, with 7 bases left between them. Germline CDR1 and CDR2: MNHEY and SVGAGI. CDR3 residues: CASSYWGQNTGELFF. The CDR3 region has the DNA TGTGCCAGCAGTTACTGGGGACAGAACACCGGGGAGCTGTTTTTT.

The rearrangement uses TRBV30 and TRBJ2-2; 8 nucleotides match TRBD2. V shed 2 bases and J 6 bases; nucleotides not matched to a gene: 14. The CDR3 has 17 residues. Germline V gives CDR1 GTSNPN, CDR2 SVGIG (reference sequence). The CDR3 nucleotides read TGTGCCTGGAGTCAAACTTTTAGCGGGGCCGGGGCCGGGGAGCTGTTTTTT. Translating gives CAWSQTFSGAGAGELFF.

This clone was picked up a small number of times. The chain carries TRBV7-9 and TRBJ1-5, with 11 positions matching TRBD1. Trimming at V came to 11 bases and at J to 5 bases, leaving 2 bases not matched to a gene. This CDR3 contains 12 residues. Looked up from germline, CDR1 is SEHNR and CDR2 is FQNEAQ (reference sequence). CDR3 sequence: CAGGQGDQPQHF. CDR3 sequence (DNA): TGTGCCGGGGGACAGGGGGATCAGCCCCAGCATTTT.